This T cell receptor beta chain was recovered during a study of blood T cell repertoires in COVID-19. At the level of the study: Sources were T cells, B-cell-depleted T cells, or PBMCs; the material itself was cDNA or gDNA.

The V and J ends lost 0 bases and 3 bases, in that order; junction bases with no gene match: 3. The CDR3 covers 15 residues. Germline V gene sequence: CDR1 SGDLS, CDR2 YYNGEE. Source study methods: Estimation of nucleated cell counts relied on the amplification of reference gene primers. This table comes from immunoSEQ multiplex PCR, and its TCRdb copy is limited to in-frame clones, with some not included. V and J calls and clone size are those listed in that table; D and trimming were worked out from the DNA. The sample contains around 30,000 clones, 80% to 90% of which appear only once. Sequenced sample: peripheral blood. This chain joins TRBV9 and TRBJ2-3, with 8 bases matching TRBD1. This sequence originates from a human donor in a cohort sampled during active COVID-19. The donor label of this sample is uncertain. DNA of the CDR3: TGTGCCAGCAGCGTAGAGCAGGGGGCGACAGATACGCAGTATTTT. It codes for CASSVEQGATDTQYF.